A single sample is the source of the 7 T cell receptor beta chains below, sequenced in a study of blood T cell repertoires in COVID-19. Produced via immunoSEQ multiplex PCR; TCRdb's table is partial and in-frame only. The sample has more than 200,000 clones; about four fifths are singletons. Sequenced material: peripheral blood. These receptors came from a man over 45 with active or convalescent COVID-19.

The chain carries TRBV2 and TRBJ2-1; the D gene is possibly TRBD1 (5 bases). Per the germline V gene, CDR1 is SNHLY and CDR2 is FYNNEI. CDR3 size: 16 residues. Trimming cost V 8 bases and J 5 bases, with 22 bases left between them. CDR3 sequence (DNA): TGTGCCAGCCTGATGGGCAGGGTATTTGGGAACAATGAGCAGTTCTTC. It is translated as CASLMGRVFGNNEQFF. The full variable domain, completed using reference TRBV2 and TRBJ2-1, is EPEVTQTPSHQVTQMGQEVILRCVPISNHLYFYWYRQILGQKVEFLVSFYNNEISEKSEIFDDQFSVERPDGSNFTLKIRSTKLEDSAMYFCASLMGRVFGNNEQFFGPGTRLTVL.

The rearrangement joins TRBV5-1 to TRBJ1-1; weak D call: TRBD1 (5 bases). The V and J ends lost 4 bases and 0 bases respectively, with 13 bases between them. CDR1 is SGHRS and CDR2 is YFSETQ in the germline V gene. The CDR3 is 15 amino acids. In nucleotides, the CDR3 is TGCGCCAGCAGCCGGGACGGACTAATGAACACTGAAGCTTTCTTT. This sequence encodes CASSRDGLMNTEAFF.

The chain recombines TRBV6-5 with TRBJ2-1; 7 bases align to TRBD2. The CDR3 is made up of 11 amino acids. Germline loops: CDR1 MNHEY, CDR2 SVGAGI. With V trimmed by 10 bases and J by 10 bases, 7 bases remained unmatched. The CDR3 sequence: CATRDGGEQFF. DNA for the CDR3: TGTGCCACCCGGGACGGGGGGGAGCAGTTCTTC.

This chain uses TRBV28 with TRBJ2-7; 7 bases match TRBD2. V was pared by 3 bases and J by 2 bases, with 10 bases of the junction left unmatched. Germline V lookup: CDR1 MDHEN, CDR2 SYDVKM. The CDR3 covers 16 residues. CDR3 sequence: CASSLRGSRRAYEQYF. The CDR3, as DNA: TGTGCCAGCAGTTTGCGGGGGTCCAGACGAGCCTACGAGCAGTACTTC.

This rearrangement joins TRBV30 to TRBJ1-1, with D possibly matching TRBD1 (6 bases). The CDR3 length is 14 residues. The V end lost 0 bases, the J end lost 4 bases, and 12 bases lay between the germline ends. In germline, CDR1 is GTSNPN, CDR2 SVGIG (reference sequence). This CDR3 reads CAWSVLGASTEAFF. For the CDR3, the DNA is TGTGCCTGGAGTGTTTTGGGGGCGAGCACTGAAGCTTTCTTT.

This chain connects TRBV28 to TRBJ2-3; 8 positions match TRBD1. The CDR3 is made up of 14 amino acids. V lost 3 bases to trimming and J lost 5 bases; unmatched junction nucleotides: 4. The germline V gene encodes CDR1 MDHEN and CDR2 SYDVKM. CDR3 sequence: CASSLWTGRDTQYF. For the CDR3, the DNA is TGTGCCAGCAGTTTGTGGACAGGGAGAGATACGCAGTATTTT.

J is TRBJ2-5 and V is TRBV6-6, with D perhaps TRBD2 (6 bases). The V end was cut by 2 bases, the J end by 2 bases, with 12 bases between. The V gene's germline CDR1 is MNHNY and CDR2 SVGAGI (reference sequence). This CDR3 has 15 amino acids. The CDR3 loop is CASSYGGAGQETQYF. CDR3 nucleotides: TGTGCCAGCAGTTACGGCGGGGCGGGTCAAGAGACCCAGTACTTC.